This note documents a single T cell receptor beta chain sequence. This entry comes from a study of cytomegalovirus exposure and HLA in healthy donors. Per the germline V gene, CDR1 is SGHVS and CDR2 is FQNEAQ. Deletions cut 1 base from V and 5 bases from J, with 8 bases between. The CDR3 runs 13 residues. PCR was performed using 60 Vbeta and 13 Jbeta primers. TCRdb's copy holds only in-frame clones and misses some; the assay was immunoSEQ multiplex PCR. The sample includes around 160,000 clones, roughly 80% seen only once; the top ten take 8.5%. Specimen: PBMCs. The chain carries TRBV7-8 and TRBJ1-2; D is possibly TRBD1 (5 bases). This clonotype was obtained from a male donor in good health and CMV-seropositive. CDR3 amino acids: CASSLGGGYGYTF. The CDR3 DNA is TGTGCCAGCAGCTTAGGGGGGGGTTATGGCTACACCTTC. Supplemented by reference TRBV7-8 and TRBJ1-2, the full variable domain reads GAGVSQSPRYKVAKRGQDVALRCDPISGHVSLFWYQQALGQGPEFLTYFQNEAQLDKSGLPSDRFFAERPEGSVSTLKIQRTQQEDSAVYLCASSLGGGYGYTFGSGTRLTVV.